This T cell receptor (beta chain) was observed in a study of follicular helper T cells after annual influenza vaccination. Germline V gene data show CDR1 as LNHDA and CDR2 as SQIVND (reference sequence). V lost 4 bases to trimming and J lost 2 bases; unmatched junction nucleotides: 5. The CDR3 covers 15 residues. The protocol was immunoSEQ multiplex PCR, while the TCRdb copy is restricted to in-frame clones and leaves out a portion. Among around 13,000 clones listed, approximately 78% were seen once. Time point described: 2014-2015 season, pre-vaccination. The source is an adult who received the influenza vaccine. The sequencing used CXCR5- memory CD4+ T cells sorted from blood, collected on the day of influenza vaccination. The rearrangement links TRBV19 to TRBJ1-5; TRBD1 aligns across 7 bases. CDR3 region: CASSTPGQGNQPQHF. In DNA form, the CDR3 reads TGTGCCAGTAGTACGCCTGGACAGGGCAATCAGCCCCAGCATTTT.